This is a list of T cell receptor beta chains from one sample in a study of blood T cell repertoires in COVID-19. TCRdb's table, derived via immunoSEQ multiplex PCR, lists solely in-frame clones and lacks some. The sample gives under 300,000 clones, 70% to 90% of which show up once; 3% to 4% is in the top ten. The material sequenced was PBMCs or T cells enriched from blood (not recorded which). The source is a woman between 35 and 50 years old with acute COVID-19. Both conserved end residues are part of each CDR3. Each record gives: V gene, D gene, clone size, J gene, CDR3 length, CDR3 DNA, CDR3 protein. D genes are given only for firm matches. Expanded clones get a size class; other rows say once, few or many, or leave the size out.

>TRBV6-5|-|-|TRBJ2-3|15
TGTGCCAGCAGTTGGCGTGGGAGTAGCACAGATACGCAGTATTTT
CASSWRGSSTDTQYF
>TRBV13|TRBD2|-|TRBJ2-1|14
TGTGCCAGCAGCTTATCGGCGGGAGTAAGTGAGCAGTTCTTC
CASSLSAGVSEQFF
>TRBV29-1|TRBD1|-|TRBJ2-2|13
TGCAGCGTTTCACAGGGGGCGGGTGGGGAGCTGTTTTTT
CSVSQGAGGELFF
>TRBV3-1/TRBV3-2|-|-|TRBJ2-1|17
TGTGCCAGCAGCCCACAGGGTGCGAGGAGTTCCTACAATGAGCAGTTCTTC
CASSPQGARSSYNEQFF
>TRBV5-1|-|once|TRBJ2-7|13
TGCGCCAGCAGCTTGGTGGGAGGTTACGAGCAGTACTTC
CASSLVGGYEQYF
>TRBV30|-|-|TRBJ1-3|13
TGTGCCTGTGACAGGAGCTCTGGAAACACCATATATTTT
CACDRSSGNTIYF
>TRBV11-2|TRBD2|-|TRBJ2-1|15
TGTGCCAGCAGCTTAGATCTTAGCGGGAGGGTTGAGCAGTTCTTC
CASSLDLSGRVEQFF
>TRBV12-3/TRBV12-4|TRBD1|few|TRBJ1-5|13
TGTGCCAGCAGCACGGACAGGTATCAGCCCCAGCATTTT
CASSTDRYQPQHF
>TRBV30|TRBD1|-|TRBJ1-1|13
TGTGCCTGGGTAGGGGGCCTTAACACTGAAGCTTTCTTT
CAWVGGLNTEAFF
>TRBV30|-|-|TRBJ1-2|14
TGTGCCTGGAGCCAACTAGTAGACGGCGGCAGCTACACCTTC
CAWSQLVDGGSYTF
>TRBV9|-|-|TRBJ1-4|16
TGTGCCAGCAGCGTAGATCACGGGAGGCCCAATGAAAAACTGTTTTTT
CASSVDHGRPNEKLFF
>TRBV7-8|-|once|TRBJ2-5|14
TGTGCCAGCAGCTCTTATGGGGCCCGGGAGACCCAGTACTTC
CASSSYGARETQYF
>TRBV19|-|once|TRBJ2-5|16
TGTGCCAGTACCCCGAGGGCGCAGGAACCACAAGAGACCCAGTACTTC
CASTPRAQEPQETQYF
>TRBV10-1|TRBD2|-|TRBJ2-3|17
TGCGCCAGCAGTGAGTCTTTCGGGGGGGACGACACAGATACGCAGTATTTT
CASSESFGGDDTDTQYF
>TRBV4-1|-|-|TRBJ2-1|14
TGCGCCAGCAGCCAAGGATTGGGCGGGAATGAGCAGTTCTTC
CASSQGLGGNEQFF
>TRBV21-1|-|-|TRBJ1-6|15
TGTGCCAGCAGCAGAAAGGACAGGGCTAATTCACCCCTCCACTTT
CASSRKDRANSPLHF
>TRBV4-2|TRBD2|-|TRBJ2-1|17
TGTGCCAGCAGCCAAGAACCGTCGAGCGGGAGTTGGGATGAGCAGTTCTTC
CASSQEPSSGSWDEQFF
>TRBV6-1|TRBD1|-|TRBJ1-2|14
TGTGCCAGCAGTGAAGCTTCGACAGGGGGTACCTACACCTTC
CASSEASTGGTYTF
>TRBV3-1/TRBV3-2|-|-|TRBJ1-6|13
TGTGCCAGCAGCCCCATAAGAGGTTCACCCCTCCACTTT
CASSPIRGSPLHF
>TRBV20-1|TRBD1|-|TRBJ2-5|11
TGCAGCACTACAGGGGGGGAGACCCAGTACTTC
CSTTGGETQYF
>TRBV6-5|TRBD1|-|TRBJ2-5|13
TGTGCCAGCAGTACGGGACAGGGAGAGACCCAGTACTTC
CASSTGQGETQYF
>TRBV5-6|-|-|TRBJ2-5|14
TGTGCCAGCAGCTTGCCGGGAGTGGGAGAGACCCAGTACTTC
CASSLPGVGETQYF
>TRBV6-6|TRBD1|-|TRBJ1-1|16
TGTGCCAGCAGTCGACGGACAGGAGCCATGAACACTGAAGCTTTCTTT
CASSRRTGAMNTEAFF
>TRBV18|-|-|TRBJ1-1|14
TGTGCCAGCTCACCACGGGGCTCGAACACTGAAGCTTTCTTT
CASSPRGSNTEAFF
>TRBV9|TRBD2|once|TRBJ2-1|14
TGTGCCAGCAGGGGGACTAGCGGGGACAATGAGCAGTTCTTC
CASRGTSGDNEQFF
>TRBV7-8|-|-|TRBJ2-7|14
TGTGCCAGCAGCCCTCCACTCTACTCCTACGAGCAGTACTTC
CASSPPLYSYEQYF
>TRBV11-3|TRBD2|-|TRBJ2-3|18
TGTGCCAGCAGCCGAGAGGGGACTAGCGGGACTAGCACAGATACGCAGTATTTT
CASSREGTSGTSTDTQYF
>TRBV19|-|-|TRBJ1-1|13
TGTGCCAGTAGTATATCCCCCTCGGCTGAAGCTTTCTTT
CASSISPSAEAFF
>TRBV27|TRBD1|-|TRBJ1-2|15
TGTGCCAGCAGTTTTTCCCGACAGGGTCCCTATGGCTACACCTTC
CASSFSRQGPYGYTF
>TRBV7-3|TRBD1|-|TRBJ2-2|15
TGTGCCAGCAGCTCGACAGGGGGCGCGGCTGGGGAGCTGTTTTTT
CASSSTGGAAGELFF
>TRBV10-2|-|-|TRBJ2-2|13
TGCGCCAGCAGTGAGGAGCGGACCGGGGAGCTGTTTTTT
CASSEERTGELFF
>TRBV5-5|TRBD1|-|TRBJ1-4|15
TGTGCCAGCAGCTTAGCTGGACAGGGAAGGGAAAAACTGTTTTTT
CASSLAGQGREKLFF
>TRBV28|-|-|TRBJ1-6|14
TGTGCCAGCAGTCCACGACAGGTCAATTCACCCCTCCACTTT
CASSPRQVNSPLHF
>TRBV10-3|-|-|TRBJ2-3|15
TGTGCCATCAGGCGGGACTCCCTCCGCACAGATACGCAGTATTTT
CAIRRDSLRTDTQYF
>TRBV15|-|once|TRBJ1-6|16
TGTGCCACCAGCAGGGCCCGGGGGGGGGCGGTTTCACCCCTCCACTTT
CATSRARGGAVSPLHF
>TRBV11-2|-|-|TRBJ2-3|15
TGTGCCAGCAGCCCGCAAGGGGTTCACGGTGATACGCAGTATTTT
CASSPQGVHGDTQYF
>TRBV4-2|-|-|TRBJ1-4|16
TGTGCCAGCAGCCAAGATCTAATCAGGTCTAATGAAAAACTGTTTTTT
CASSQDLIRSNEKLFF
>TRBV12-3/TRBV12-4|-|few|TRBJ1-5|13
TGTGCCAGCATGGAGACGCTTAATCAGCCCCAGCATTTT
CASMETLNQPQHF
>TRBV11-3|-|few|TRBJ2-7|15
TGTGCCAGCAGCCCACTGGCGGCGGTCTCCTACGAGCAGTACTTC
CASSPLAAVSYEQYF
>TRBV6-5|TRBD1|-|TRBJ1-3|14
TGTGCCAGCAGCCGGACAGGAGCTGGAAACACCATATATTTT
CASSRTGAGNTIYF
>TRBV19|-|-|TRBJ1-5|13
TGTGCCAGTACAAGACAGCCTGATCAGCCCCAGCATTTT
CASTRQPDQPQHF
>TRBV6-5|TRBD2|-|TRBJ2-1|15
TGTGCCAGCAGTTACCTACCGGCGGGAGTTAATGAGCAGTTCTTC
CASSYLPAGVNEQFF
>TRBV5-8|TRBD1|once|TRBJ2-7|14
TGTGCCAGCAGCTACGGACAGGTGGGCTACGAGCAGTACTTC
CASSYGQVGYEQYF
>TRBV19|TRBD1|-|TRBJ1-5|13
TGTGCCAGTGAGGACAGGGGCAATCAGCCCCAGCATTTT
CASEDRGNQPQHF
>TRBV15|-|few|TRBJ1-4|17
TGTGCCACCAGCAGAGATGGGGACACCCCAGTCGGTGAAAAACTGTTTTTT
CATSRDGDTPVGEKLFF
>TRBV19|-|few|TRBJ2-7|13
TGTGCCAGTAGCCCCGACAGCCGGACGGGGCAGTACTTC
CASSPDSRTGQYF
>TRBV5-6|TRBD1|-|TRBJ2-7|12
TGTGCCAGCAGCCGGGACAGATACGAGCAGTACTTC
CASSRDRYEQYF
>TRBV27|-|few|TRBJ1-6|14
TGTGCCAGCACTTTTCAGGGAGGGAATTCACCCCTCCACTTT
CASTFQGGNSPLHF
>TRBV7-2|TRBD1|few|TRBJ1-5|15
TGTGCCAGCAGCTTAGCGTGGACAGGGGATCAGCCCCAGCATTTT
CASSLAWTGDQPQHF
>TRBV7-9|-|-|TRBJ2-1|14
TGTGCCAGCAGCCAACAGAGCTCCTACAATGAGCAGTTCTTC
CASSQQSSYNEQFF
>TRBV10-3|TRBD2|-|TRBJ2-5|14
TGTGCCATCAGTGAGATTCCTAGCGGAGAGACCCAGTACTTC
CAISEIPSGETQYF
>TRBV5-1|TRBD2|-|TRBJ2-5|16
TGCGCCAGCAGCCGGCTAGCGGGAGGCTACCAAGAGACCCAGTACTTC
CASSRLAGGYQETQYF
>TRBV24-1|-|-|TRBJ2-2|17
TGTGCCACCAGTGAGGGGTATTGGGGCCGAAACACCGGGGAGCTGTTTTTT
CATSEGYWGRNTGELFF
>TRBV9|TRBD1|-|TRBJ2-1|15
TGTGCCAGCAGCGTCACACAGGGGGCCTACAATGAGCAGTTCTTC
CASSVTQGAYNEQFF
>TRBV24-1|TRBD1|-|TRBJ2-2|17
TGTGCCACCAGTGAGAGTATAGGGACAGGGTCGTCCGGGGAGCTGTTTTTT
CATSESIGTGSSGELFF
>TRBV4-1|TRBD2|-|TRBJ2-1|14
TGCGCCAGCAGCCAAGGACTAGCGGGAGATGAGCAGTTCTTC
CASSQGLAGDEQFF
>TRBV24-1|TRBD1|-|TRBJ2-2|15
TGTGCCACCAGGGGGACAGCGCCGAACACCGGGGAGCTGTTTTTT
CATRGTAPNTGELFF
>TRBV4-1|-|-|TRBJ2-7|14
TGCGCCAGCAGCCAAGCAGGTTATTCCTACGAGCAGTACTTC
CASSQAGYSYEQYF
>TRBV19|TRBD1|-|TRBJ1-3|17
TGTGCCAGTAGTACAGGACAGGGAGCGGACTCTGGAAACACCATATATTTT
CASSTGQGADSGNTIYF
>TRBV5-1|TRBD2|-|TRBJ2-7|14
TGCGCCAGCAGTAAGGGACTAGCGGGAGACGAGCAGTACTTC
CASSKGLAGDEQYF